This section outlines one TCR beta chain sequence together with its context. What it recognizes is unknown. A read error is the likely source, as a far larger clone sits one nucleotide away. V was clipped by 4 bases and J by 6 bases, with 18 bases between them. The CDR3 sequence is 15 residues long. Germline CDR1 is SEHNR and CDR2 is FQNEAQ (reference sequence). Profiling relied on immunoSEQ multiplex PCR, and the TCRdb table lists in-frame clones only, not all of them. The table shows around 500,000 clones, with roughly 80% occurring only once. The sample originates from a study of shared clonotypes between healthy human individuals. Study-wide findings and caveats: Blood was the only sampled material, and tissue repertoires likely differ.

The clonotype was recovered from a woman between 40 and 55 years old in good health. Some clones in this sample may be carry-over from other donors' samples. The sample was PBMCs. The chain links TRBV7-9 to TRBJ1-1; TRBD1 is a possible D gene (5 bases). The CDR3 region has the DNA TGTGCCAGCAGCTCAACTAGGGATGGGGCGGCTGAAGCTTTCTTT. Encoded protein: CASSSTRDGAAEAFF.